One and the same sample provided the 14 T cell receptor beta chains below, sequenced in a study of beta chain features in type 1 diabetes. Expressed TCRB transcripts got sequenced, as all isolated RNA was reverse transcribed. The data were produced by immunoSEQ multiplex PCR, yet TCRdb's version contains in-frame clones alone and is incomplete. The sample lists 310,000 or so clones; less than 9.5% were seen once. Sequenced sample: central memory CD4+ T cells from blood. The receptors were sampled from a woman between 18 and 30 years old in good health.

The chain uses TRBV18 and TRBJ2-1; 8 nucleotides agree with TRBD1. This CDR3 has 15 residues. The trim removed 4 bases at V and 5 bases at J, leaving 7 bases unmatched. Germline CDR1 is KGHSH and CDR2 is LQKENI. The CDR3 spells CASSLWTGHNNEQFF. As DNA, the CDR3 is TGTGCCAGCTCACTATGGACAGGGCATAACAATGAGCAGTTCTTC.

This clone was seen more than once but under ten times. V usage is TRBV5-4 and J usage is TRBJ2-1, with 14 positions matching TRBD2. Germline V CDR1 and CDR2: SGHNT, YYREEE (reference sequence). With 4 bases clipped from V and 9 bases from J, the junction kept 6 bases outside the gene matches. CDR3 length: 15 residues. CDR3 region: CASSPTSGRAREQFF. CDR3 bases: TGTGCCAGCAGCCCGACTAGCGGGAGGGCCCGTGAGCAGTTCTTC.

The chain has TRBV5-6 and TRBJ2-3; 8 bases agree with TRBD2. J lost 2 bases, V lost 3 bases, and 5 bases had no gene match. The CDR3 runs 15 residues. Germline CDR1 and CDR2: SGHDT and YYEEEE. The CDR3 spells CASSSGLGTTDTQYF. The CDR3 DNA reads as TGTGCCAGCAGCTCGGGACTAGGTACCACAGATACGCAGTATTTT.

This clone was seen ten or more times. V and J are TRBV18 and TRBJ2-3; D is unclear. The CDR3 is 11 residues long. V shed 6 bases and J shed 6 bases, with 7 bases lying between them. Germline CDR1 and CDR2: KGHSH and LQKENI. The CDR3 region has the DNA TGTGCCAGCTCTGAAAGGGATACGCAGTATTTT. Translation: CASSERDTQYF.

This clone was picked up many times. The rearrangement uses TRBV7-2 and TRBJ2-7; the match to TRBD1 covers 7 bases. The germline gives CDR1 SGHTA, CDR2 FQGNSA. This CDR3 has 14 amino acids. V was pared by 2 bases and J by 3 bases, with 4 bases of the junction left unmatched. The chain's CDR3 is CASSLSTGFYEQYF. For the CDR3, the DNA is TGTGCCAGCAGCTTATCGACAGGGTTCTACGAGCAGTACTTC.

The chain has TRBV11-2 and TRBJ1-1, with a tentative D call TRBD1 (5 bases). Looked up from germline, CDR1 is SGHAT and CDR2 is FQNNGV. V shed 5 bases and J shed 6 bases, with 13 bases lying between them. The CDR3 length is 13 residues. DNA of the CDR3: TGTGCCAGCAGCGTGGTTCCGGGGGCTGAAGCTTTCTTT. It codes for CASSVVPGAEAFF.

The V gene is TRBV28, the J gene TRBJ1-2; 8 bases line up with TRBD1. Germline values: CDR1 MDHEN, CDR2 SYDVKM. V was pared by 3 bases and J by 8 bases, with 11 bases of the junction left unmatched. The CDR3 is 15 residues long. CDR3 nucleotides: TGTGCCAGCAGTTTTTCTCCAGGGGGCGTCGGGGGCTACACCTTC. Its translation: CASSFSPGGVGGYTF.

The chain employs TRBV28 and TRBJ2-5; 8 nucleotides align to TRBD2. J gave up 11 bases and V 5 bases, and 16 bases lay outside the gene matches. The CDR3 is 15 amino acids. CDR1 is MDHEN and CDR2 is SYDVKM in the germline V gene. Written as DNA, the CDR3 is TGTGCCAGCAGTAAATCGGGACTAGTAGCGGCAGTGCAGTACTTC. This gives the protein CASSKSGLVAAVQYF.

This chain joins TRBV27 and TRBJ2-2; D possibly corresponds to TRBD1 (6 bases). Germline V gene sequence: CDR1 MNHEY, CDR2 SMNVEV (reference sequence). This CDR3 contains 14 residues. The V end lost 2 bases, the J end lost 4 bases, and 8 bases lay between the germline ends. The CDR3 protein is CASSLSRGTGELFF. CDR3 nucleotide sequence: TGTGCCAGCAGTTTAAGCAGGGGCACCGGGGAGCTGTTTTTT.

This clone was detected a few times. The CDR3 loop reads CASSVLVQTQYF. The CDR3 nucleotides read TGTGCCAGCAGTGTGCTAGTTCAGACCCAGTACTTC. The chain couples TRBV6-5 to TRBJ2-5, with no clear D. Germline V gene sequence: CDR1 MNHEY, CDR2 SVGAGI. Trimming removed 5 bases from V and 6 bases from J, with 10 bases in between. This CDR3 has 12 residues.

In this sample, this clone turned up many times. The genes are TRBV27 and TRBJ2-1; 8 bases map to TRBD1. After removal of 6 bases from V and 2 bases from J, the junction contained 9 bases not matched to a gene. The CDR3 covers 16 residues. From germline, CDR1 is MNHEY and CDR2 SMNVEV (reference sequence). This CDR3 reads CASREIAGGTYNEQFF. DNA for the CDR3: TGTGCCAGCAGGGAAATAGCAGGGGGCACCTACAATGAGCAGTTCTTC.

CDR3 nucleotides: TGTGCCAGTACTCCCCCACTTACGTACGAGCAGTACTTC. Its protein is CASTPPLTYEQYF. This rearrangement joins TRBV2 to TRBJ2-7; D ambiguous. Germline loops: CDR1 SNHLY, CDR2 FYNNEI. The CDR3 consists of 13 residues. Deletions cut 9 bases from V and 4 bases from J, with 16 bases between.

The chain links TRBV2 to TRBJ2-3; D perhaps matches TRBD2 (6 bases). Deletions cut 8 bases from V and 5 bases from J, with 17 bases between. The CDR3 consists of 14 residues. Looked up from germline, CDR1 is SNHLY and CDR2 is FYNNEI. In DNA, the CDR3 is TGTGCCAGCGGGGACTCATCCCGAGAAGATACGCAGTATTTT. This codes for CASGDSSREDTQYF.

This sequence joins TRBV28 and TRBJ2-5; D is ambiguous. Trimming cost V 10 bases and J 2 bases, with 11 bases left between them. The CDR3 has 12 amino acids. CDR1 MDHEN and CDR2 SYDVKM come from the germline V gene. The CDR3 reads CAISRLQETQYF. The CDR3 DNA reads TGTGCCATCTCGAGGCTACAAGAGACCCAGTACTTC.